This T cell receptor (beta chain) derives from a study of shared clonotypes between healthy human individuals. Across the study: Three plates were used per donor for CD4 naive, three for CD4 memory, two for CD8 naive and one for CD8 memory.

The method was immunoSEQ multiplex PCR; TCRdb's version includes in-frame clones alone and lacks a portion of them. In the table there are about 600,000 clones, about 98% of which are singletons. J was trimmed by 9 bases and V by 5 bases; bases with no gene match: 3. Per germline, CDR1 SEHNR and CDR2 FQNEAQ (reference sequence). This CDR3 contains 11 residues. In the naive CD8 group, cells lacked CD45RO and were positively selected for CCR7, so terminally differentiated effector memory CD45RA+ cells were left out. What was sequenced was naive CD8+ T cells sorted from blood. The V and J genes are TRBV7-9 and TRBJ2-5, with 7 bases matching TRBD1. The TCR was taken from a young man in good health. The CDR3 is CASSGQGAQYF. The CDR3 DNA reads TGTGCCAGCAGCGGCCAGGGGGCCCAGTACTTC. Full variable domain (outside the CDR3, taken from reference TRBV7-9 and TRBJ2-5): DTGVSQNPRHKITKRGQNVTFRCDPISEHNRLYWYRQTLGQGPEFLTYFQNEAQLEKSRLLSDRFSAERPKGSFSTLEIQRTEQGDSAMYLCASSGQGAQYFGPGTRLLVL.